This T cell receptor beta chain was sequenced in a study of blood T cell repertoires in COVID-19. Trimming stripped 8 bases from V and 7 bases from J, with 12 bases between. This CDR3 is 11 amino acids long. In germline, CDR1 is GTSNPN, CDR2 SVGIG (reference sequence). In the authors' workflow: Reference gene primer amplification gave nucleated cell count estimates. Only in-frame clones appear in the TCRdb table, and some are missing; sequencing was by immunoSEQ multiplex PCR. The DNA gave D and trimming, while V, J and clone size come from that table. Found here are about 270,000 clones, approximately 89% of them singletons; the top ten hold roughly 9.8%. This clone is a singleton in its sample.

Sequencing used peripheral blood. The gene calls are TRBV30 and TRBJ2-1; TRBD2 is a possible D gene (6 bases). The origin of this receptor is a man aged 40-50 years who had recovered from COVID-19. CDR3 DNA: TGTGCCCCCGGGAGTTCAAATGAGCAGTTCTTC. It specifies CAPGSSNEQFF.